This TCR beta chain comes out of a study of metastatic and nonmetastatic thyroid tumors. Overall study findings and caveats: Malignant tumors reportedly showed significantly higher TCR beta diversity than benign nodules in both blood and tumor.

A note on this clone: The antigen is unknown.

Using MiXCR, TCRdb reanalyzed the PCR reads. This sample has about 5,900 clones, with around 35% found just once. The entire patient cohort was treatment-naive prior to thyroid surgery. From germline, CDR1 is GTSNPN and CDR2 SVGIG (reference sequence). The CDR3 consists of 16 residues. V lost 4 bases, J lost 6 bases, and 25 bases lay in between. This chain uses TRBV30 with TRBJ2-7; D tentatively fits TRBD1 or TRBD2 (5 bases each). The origin of this receptor is a male donor with papillary thyroid cancer or a benign thyroid nodule (not recorded which). Some clones in this sample may be carry-over from other donors' samples. The sample consisted of adjacent normal tissue. CDR3 amino acids: CAWTRRGGIPSGEQYF. The CDR3, as DNA: TGTGCCTGGACCAGGCGTGGGGGAATACCTTCGGGCGAGCAGTACTTC.